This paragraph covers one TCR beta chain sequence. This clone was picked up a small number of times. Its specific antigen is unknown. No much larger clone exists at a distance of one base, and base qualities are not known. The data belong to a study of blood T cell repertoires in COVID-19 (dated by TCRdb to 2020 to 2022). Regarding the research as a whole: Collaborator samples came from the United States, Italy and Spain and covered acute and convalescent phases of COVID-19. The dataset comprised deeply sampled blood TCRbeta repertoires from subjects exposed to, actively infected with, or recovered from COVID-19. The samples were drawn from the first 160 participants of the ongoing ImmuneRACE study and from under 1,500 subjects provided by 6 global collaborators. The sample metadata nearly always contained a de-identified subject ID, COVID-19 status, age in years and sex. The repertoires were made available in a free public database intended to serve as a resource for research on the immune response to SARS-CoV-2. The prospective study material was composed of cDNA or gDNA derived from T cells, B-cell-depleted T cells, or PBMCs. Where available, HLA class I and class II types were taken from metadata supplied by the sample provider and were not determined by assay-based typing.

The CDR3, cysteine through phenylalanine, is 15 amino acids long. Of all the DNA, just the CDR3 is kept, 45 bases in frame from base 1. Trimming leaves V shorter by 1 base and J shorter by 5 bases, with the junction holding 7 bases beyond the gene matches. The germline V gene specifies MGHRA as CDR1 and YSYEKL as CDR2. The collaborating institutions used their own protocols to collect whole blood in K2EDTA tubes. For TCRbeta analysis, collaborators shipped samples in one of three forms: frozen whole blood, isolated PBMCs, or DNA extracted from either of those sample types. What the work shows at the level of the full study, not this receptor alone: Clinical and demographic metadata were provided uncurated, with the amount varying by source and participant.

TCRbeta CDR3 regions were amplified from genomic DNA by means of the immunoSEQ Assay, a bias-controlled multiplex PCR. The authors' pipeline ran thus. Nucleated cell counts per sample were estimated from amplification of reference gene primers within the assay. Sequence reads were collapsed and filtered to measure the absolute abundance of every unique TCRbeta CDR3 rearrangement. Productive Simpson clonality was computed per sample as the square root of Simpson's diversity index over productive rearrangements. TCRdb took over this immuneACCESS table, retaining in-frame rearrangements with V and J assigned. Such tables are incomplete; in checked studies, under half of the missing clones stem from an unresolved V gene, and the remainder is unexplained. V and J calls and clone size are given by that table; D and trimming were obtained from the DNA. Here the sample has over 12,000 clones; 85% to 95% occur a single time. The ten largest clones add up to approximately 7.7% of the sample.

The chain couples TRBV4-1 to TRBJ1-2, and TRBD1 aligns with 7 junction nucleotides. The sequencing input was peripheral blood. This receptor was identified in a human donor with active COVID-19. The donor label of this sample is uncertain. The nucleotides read TGCGCCAGCAGCCAAGGTTTGGGGACAGAATATGGCTACACCTTC. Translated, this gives CASSQGLGTEYGYTF.